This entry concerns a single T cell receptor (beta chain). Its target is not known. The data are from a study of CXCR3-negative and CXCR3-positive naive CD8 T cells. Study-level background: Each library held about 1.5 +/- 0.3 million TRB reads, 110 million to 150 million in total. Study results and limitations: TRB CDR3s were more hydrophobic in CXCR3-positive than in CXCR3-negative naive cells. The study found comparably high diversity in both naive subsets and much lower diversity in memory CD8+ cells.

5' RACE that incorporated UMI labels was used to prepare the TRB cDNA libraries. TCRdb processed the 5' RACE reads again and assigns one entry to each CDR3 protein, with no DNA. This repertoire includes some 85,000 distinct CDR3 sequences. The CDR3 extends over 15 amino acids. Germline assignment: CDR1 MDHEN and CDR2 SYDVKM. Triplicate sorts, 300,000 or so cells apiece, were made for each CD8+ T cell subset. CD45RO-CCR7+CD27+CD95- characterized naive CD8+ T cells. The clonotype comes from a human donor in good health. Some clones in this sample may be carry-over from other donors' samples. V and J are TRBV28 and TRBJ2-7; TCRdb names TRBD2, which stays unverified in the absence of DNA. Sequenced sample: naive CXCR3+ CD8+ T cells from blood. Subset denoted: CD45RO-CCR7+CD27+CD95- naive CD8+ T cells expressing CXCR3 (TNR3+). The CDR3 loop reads CASSPLAGESYEQYF.